This T cell receptor beta chain was obtained from a study of T-cell memory formation after mild COVID-19 (dated by TCRdb to 2020 to 2023). Background on the whole study: TCR sequence clusters from the two donors were largely donor specific. Longitudinal TCRalpha and TCRbeta repertoire sequencing tracked T-cell clones expanding and contracting after mild COVID-19 in a couple of donors. Two young, previously healthy adult volunteers made up the cohort, one male and one female. Results and caveats for the whole study, not just this receptor: SARS-CoV-2 specificity was not confirmed for the second-wave clones peaking on day 37. Contracting CD4+ clones were located mainly in the CM and EM memory subsets, whereas CD8+ clones were found to be enriched in EMRA. Some responding clones were detected in pre-infection memory, which suggested that pre-existing cross-reactive memory T cells had joined the SARS-CoV-2 response. Clones that contracted from day 15 to 85 showed balanced CD4/CD8 phenotypes, whereas a second wave of clones that expanded from day 15 to 37 leaned towards CD4+. Only two mild cases were covered by the study, and larger cohorts that include severe cases with pre-infection samples were considered necessary.

Its CDR3 holds 16 amino acids, cysteine through phenylalanine. The entry retains the CDR3 DNA only, 48 bases that are in frame from base 1. Trimming accounts for 1 base at V and 4 bases at J, while the number of junction bases matched to no gene is 11. The germline V gene (reference sequence) provides CDR1 DFQATT and CDR2 SNEGSKA. With respect to this clonotype: The specificity of this receptor is unknown. The sample holds no much larger clone one base away, and base qualities are not on file.

The instrument given in TCRdb is Illumina NovaSeq 6000. TCRalpha and TCRbeta cDNA libraries were built by 5'RACE with constant-segment primers, adding sample barcodes and unique molecular identifiers. RNA was extracted from every sample with Trizol reagent. Libraries were amplified in two PCR steps, with a second sample barcode and Illumina TruSeq adapters added in the second step. The libraries were sequenced on an Illumina NovaSeq using 2 x 150 bp paired-end reads. Regarding the original processing steps: Demultiplexing of reads and collapsing into UMI-guided consensus sequences were performed with migec v1.2.7. Using mixcr v2.1.11, UMI consensuses were aligned to TRA and TRB V and J templates and then assembled into clonotypes. Clonotypes were classified as expanded or contracted when called significant by both edgeR and NoisET, with noise models trained on biological replicates. edgeR calls used a false discovery rate-adjusted p below 0.01 and a log2 fold-change threshold of 1. As an exploratory analysis of dynamics, max-normalized trajectories of the 1000 most abundant clonotypes were examined with PCA combined with hierarchical clustering. The CD4 or CD8 phenotype of responding clones was assigned using the separately sequenced CD4+ and CD8+ repertoires. The public sequencing data were trimmed at Q25 with fastp and processed into clonotypes with MiXCR by TCRdb, which kept only in-frame beta chains. Identical CDR3 protein sequences are pooled into one entry, listed with their most common genes and DNA. None of the V and J calls come from the authors' own analysis; TCRdb made them. For this sample the table gives around 310,000 distinct CDR3 sequences, of which 15% to 20% were detected only once. The leading ten clones occupy 20% to 25% of the sample.

PBMCs were isolated by Ficoll-Paque density gradient centrifugation. The chain is assembled from TRBV20-1 and TRBJ2-5; the central 8 bases match TRBD2. Sample: PBMCs or a T cell subset sorted from them (not recorded which). The sequence was obtained from a man aged 18 to 29 who had mild COVID-19 (a few samples of this study predate the infection). The sample titles of this study are shuffled in the database, so cell type and time point are left out; the donor was told from shared clones. The DNA reads TGCAGTGCTAGAGGGGGTCCAGTCGCGGGGGGAGAGACCCAGTACTTC. This translates into CSARGGPVAGGETQYF.